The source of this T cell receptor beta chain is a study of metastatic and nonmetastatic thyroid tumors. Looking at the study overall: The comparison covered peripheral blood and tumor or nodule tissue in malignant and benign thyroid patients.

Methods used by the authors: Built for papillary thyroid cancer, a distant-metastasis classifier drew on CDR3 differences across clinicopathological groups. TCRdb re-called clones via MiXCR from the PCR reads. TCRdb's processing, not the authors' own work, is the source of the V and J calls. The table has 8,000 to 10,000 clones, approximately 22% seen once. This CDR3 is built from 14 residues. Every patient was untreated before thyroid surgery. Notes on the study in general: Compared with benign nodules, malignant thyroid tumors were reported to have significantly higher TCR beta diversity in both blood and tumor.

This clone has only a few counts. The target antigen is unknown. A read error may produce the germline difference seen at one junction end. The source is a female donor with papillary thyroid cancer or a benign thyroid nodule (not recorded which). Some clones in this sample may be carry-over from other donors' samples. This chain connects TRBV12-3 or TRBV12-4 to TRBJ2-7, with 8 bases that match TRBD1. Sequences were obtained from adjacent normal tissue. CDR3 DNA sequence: TGTGCCAGCAGTTTGGCGACAGGGGCCTACGAGCAGTGCTTC. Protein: CASSLATGAYEQCF.